This T cell receptor (beta chain) was identified during a study of shared clonotypes between healthy human individuals. Comment on this clone: Its target is not known.

Genomic DNA belonging to each subset was distributed in equal measure over several immunoSEQ plates. Assay: immunoSEQ multiplex PCR; the TCRdb copy retains only in-frame clones and omits some. The data hold 2 million to 2.5 million clones, with about 95% observed a single time. Selected positively for CCR7 and CD45RO-negative, naive CD8 cells excluded terminally differentiated effector memory CD45RA+ cells. Germline values: CDR1 LNHDA, CDR2 SQIVND (reference sequence). V was clipped by 3 bases and J by 5 bases, with 10 bases between them. The length of the CDR3 is 14 residues. Points from the study as a whole: Tissue TCR repertoires likely differ from these blood-only repertoires.

Sample: naive CD8+ T cells sorted from blood. The chain links TRBV19 to TRBJ2-2; D tentatively fits TRBD1 or TRBD2 (5 bases each). The receptor's source is a man aged 18 to 29 in good health. The CDR3: CASSIGDGTGELFF. Here the CDR3 DNA reads TGTGCCAGTAGTATTGGGGACGGGACCGGGGAGCTGTTTTTT.